This T cell receptor (beta chain) was sequenced for a study of shared clonotypes between healthy human individuals. This clone was recorded a few times. V lost 8 bases and J lost 3, with 13 bases in between. The CDR3 runs to 13 residues. The germline V gene has CDR1 MNHNS and CDR2 SASEGT. The assay ran at deep level. It was across several immunoSEQ plates that each subset's genomic DNA was evenly split. The protocol was immunoSEQ multiplex PCR, while the TCRdb copy is restricted to in-frame clones and leaves out a portion. The data hold about 960,000 clones, with around three quarters observed a single time.

The receptor was derived from a man aged 18-30 years in good health. The sequencing input was memory CD4+ T cells sorted from blood. The subset is: CD45RA-negative fraction. This rearrangement joins TRBV6-1 to TRBJ1-2; D uncertain. The CDR3 sequence: CASAARWDYGYTF. In DNA form, the CDR3 reads TGTGCCAGCGCCGCCCGCTGGGACTATGGCTACACCTTC.